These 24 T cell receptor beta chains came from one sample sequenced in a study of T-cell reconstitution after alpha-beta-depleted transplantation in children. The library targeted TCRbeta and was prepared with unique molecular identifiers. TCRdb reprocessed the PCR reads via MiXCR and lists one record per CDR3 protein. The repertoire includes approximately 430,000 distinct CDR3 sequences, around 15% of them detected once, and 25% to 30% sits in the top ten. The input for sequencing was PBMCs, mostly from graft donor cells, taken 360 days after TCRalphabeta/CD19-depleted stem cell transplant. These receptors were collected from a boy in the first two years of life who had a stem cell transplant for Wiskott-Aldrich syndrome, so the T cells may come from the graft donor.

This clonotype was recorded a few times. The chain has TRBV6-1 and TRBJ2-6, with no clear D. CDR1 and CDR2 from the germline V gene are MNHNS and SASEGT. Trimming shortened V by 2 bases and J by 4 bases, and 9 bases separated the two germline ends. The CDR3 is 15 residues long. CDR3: CASSENSPGANVLTF. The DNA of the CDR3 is TGTGCCAGCAGTGAAAACAGTCCCGGGGCCAACGTCCTGACTTTC.

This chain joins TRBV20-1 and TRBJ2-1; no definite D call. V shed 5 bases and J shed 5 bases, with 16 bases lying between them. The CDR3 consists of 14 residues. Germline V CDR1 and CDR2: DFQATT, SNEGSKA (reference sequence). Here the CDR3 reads CSASFPPLNNEQFF. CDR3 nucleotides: TGCAGTGCTTCATTTCCCCCCCTCAACAATGAGCAGTTCTTC.

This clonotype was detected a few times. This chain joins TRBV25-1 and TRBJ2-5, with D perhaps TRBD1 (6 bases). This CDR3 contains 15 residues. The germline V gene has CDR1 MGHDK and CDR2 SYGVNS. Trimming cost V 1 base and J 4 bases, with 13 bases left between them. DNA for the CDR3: TGTGCCAGCAGTGAATGGCTACAGGGCGCAGAGACCCAGTACTTC. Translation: CASSEWLQGAETQYF. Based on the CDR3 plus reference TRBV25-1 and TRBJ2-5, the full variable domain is EADIYQTPRYLVIGTGKKITLECSQTMGHDKMYWYQQDPGMELHLIHYSYGVNSTEKGDLSSESTVSRIRTEHFPLTLESARPSHTSQYLCASSEWLQGAETQYFGPGTRLLVL.

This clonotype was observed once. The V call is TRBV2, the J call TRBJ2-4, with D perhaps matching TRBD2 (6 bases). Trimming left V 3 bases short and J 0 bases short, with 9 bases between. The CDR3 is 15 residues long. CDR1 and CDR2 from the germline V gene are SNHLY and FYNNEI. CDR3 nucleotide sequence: TGTGCCAGCAGTGACGGGAGCTTAGCCAAAAACATTCAGTACTTC. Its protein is CASSDGSLAKNIQYF.

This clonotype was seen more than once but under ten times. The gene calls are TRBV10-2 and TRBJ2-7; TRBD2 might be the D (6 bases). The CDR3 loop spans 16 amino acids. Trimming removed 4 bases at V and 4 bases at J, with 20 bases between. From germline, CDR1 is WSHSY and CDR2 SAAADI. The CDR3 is CASSARLASGTYEQYF. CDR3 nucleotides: TGCGCCAGCAGTGCTCGTTTGGCGTCAGGGACTTACGAGCAGTACTTC.

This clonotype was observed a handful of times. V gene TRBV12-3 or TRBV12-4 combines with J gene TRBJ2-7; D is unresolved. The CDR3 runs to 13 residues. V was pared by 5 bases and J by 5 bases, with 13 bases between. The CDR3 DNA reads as TGTGCCAGCAGTGGTGGGCGCTGGAACGAGCAGTACTTC. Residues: CASSGGRWNEQYF.

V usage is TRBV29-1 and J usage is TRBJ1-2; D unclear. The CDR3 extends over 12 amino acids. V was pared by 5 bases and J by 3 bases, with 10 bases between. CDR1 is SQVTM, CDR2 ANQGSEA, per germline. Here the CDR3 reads CSVTQLYYGYTF. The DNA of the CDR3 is TGCAGCGTTACCCAGCTTTACTATGGCTACACCTTC.

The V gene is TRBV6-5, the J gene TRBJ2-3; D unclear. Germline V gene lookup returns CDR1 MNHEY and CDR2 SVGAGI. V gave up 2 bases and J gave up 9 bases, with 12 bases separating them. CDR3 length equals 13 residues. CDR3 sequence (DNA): TGTGCCAGCAGTTACGGACCGCAAGCCACGCAGTATTTT. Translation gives CASSYGPQATQYF.

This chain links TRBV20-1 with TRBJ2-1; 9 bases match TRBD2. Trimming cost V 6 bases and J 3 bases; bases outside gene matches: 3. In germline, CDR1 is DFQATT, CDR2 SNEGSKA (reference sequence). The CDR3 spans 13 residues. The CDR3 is CSARTSDYNEQFF. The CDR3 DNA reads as TGCAGTGCCAGGACTAGCGACTACAATGAGCAGTTCTTC.

The CDR3 loop is CSVQTRLTDTQYF. The CDR3 nucleotides read TGCAGCGTACAGACCCGCCTGACAGATACGCAGTATTTT. The chain joins TRBV29-1 to TRBJ2-3; unclear D gene. Germline CDR1 is SQVTM and CDR2 is ANQGSEA. With 6 bases removed from V and 3 bases from J, the gap between germline ends came to 13 bases. CDR3 length: 13 residues.

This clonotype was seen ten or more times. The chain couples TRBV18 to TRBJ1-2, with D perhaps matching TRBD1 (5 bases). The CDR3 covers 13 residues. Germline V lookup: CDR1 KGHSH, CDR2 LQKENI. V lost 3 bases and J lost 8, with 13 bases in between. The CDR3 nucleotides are TGTGCCAGCTCACCGTGGCAGGGAACCGGCTACACCTTC. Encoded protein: CASSPWQGTGYTF.

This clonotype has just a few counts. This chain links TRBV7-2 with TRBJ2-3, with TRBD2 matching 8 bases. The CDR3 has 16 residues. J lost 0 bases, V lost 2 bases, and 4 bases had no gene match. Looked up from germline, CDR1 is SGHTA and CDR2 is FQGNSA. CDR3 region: CASSLYSGASTDTQYF. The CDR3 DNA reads TGTGCCAGCAGCTTATATAGCGGGGCTAGCACAGATACGCAGTATTTT.

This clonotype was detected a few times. The CDR3 DNA sequence: TGTGCCAGCAGTTTGGGGAACGTCGGGACCCAGTACTTC. It is translated as CASSLGNVGTQYF. The V gene is TRBV12-3 or TRBV12-4, the J gene TRBJ2-5; D is unclear. The CDR3 contains 13 residues. V lost 3 bases and J lost 7, with 12 bases in between.

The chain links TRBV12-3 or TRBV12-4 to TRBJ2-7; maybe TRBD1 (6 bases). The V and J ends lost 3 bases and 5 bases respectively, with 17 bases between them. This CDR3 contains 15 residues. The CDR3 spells CASSFPRQEGHEQYF. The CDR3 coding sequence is TGTGCCAGCAGTTTCCCTCGACAGGAAGGCCACGAGCAGTACTTC.

CDR3 DNA sequence: TGTGCCAGCAGCCCTCATTTATCGTCTGAAGCTTTCTTT. Its protein is CASSPHLSSEAFF. V and J are TRBV7-9 and TRBJ1-1, with D uncertain. CDR3 length equals 13 residues. Germline V CDR1 and CDR2: SEHNR, FQNEAQ (reference sequence). Trimming removed 5 bases at V and 6 bases at J, with 13 bases between.

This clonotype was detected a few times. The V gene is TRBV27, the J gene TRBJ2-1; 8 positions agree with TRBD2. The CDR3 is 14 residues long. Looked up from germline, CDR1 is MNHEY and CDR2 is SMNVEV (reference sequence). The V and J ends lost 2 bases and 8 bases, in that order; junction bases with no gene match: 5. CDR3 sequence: CASSLRLAKDEQFF. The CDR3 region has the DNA TGTGCCAGCAGTTTACGACTAGCGAAGGATGAGCAGTTCTTC.

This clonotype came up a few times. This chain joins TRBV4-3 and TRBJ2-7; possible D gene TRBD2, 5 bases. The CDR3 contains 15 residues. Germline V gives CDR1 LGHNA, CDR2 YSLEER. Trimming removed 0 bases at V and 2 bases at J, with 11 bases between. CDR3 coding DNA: TGCGCCAGCAGCCAAGAGGGGAGCCGTACCTACGAGCAGTACTTC. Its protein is CASSQEGSRTYEQYF.

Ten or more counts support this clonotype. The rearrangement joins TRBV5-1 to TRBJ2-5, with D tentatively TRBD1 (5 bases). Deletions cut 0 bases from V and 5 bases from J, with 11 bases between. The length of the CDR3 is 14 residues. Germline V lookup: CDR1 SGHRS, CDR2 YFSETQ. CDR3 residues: CASSLARVGETQYF. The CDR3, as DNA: TGCGCCAGCAGCTTGGCCAGGGTCGGTGAGACCCAGTACTTC.

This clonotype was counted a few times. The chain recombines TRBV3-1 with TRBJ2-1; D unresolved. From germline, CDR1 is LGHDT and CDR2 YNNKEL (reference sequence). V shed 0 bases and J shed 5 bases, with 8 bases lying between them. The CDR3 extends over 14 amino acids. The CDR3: CASSQELLNNEQFF. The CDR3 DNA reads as TGTGCCAGCAGCCAAGAGTTACTAAACAATGAGCAGTTCTTC.

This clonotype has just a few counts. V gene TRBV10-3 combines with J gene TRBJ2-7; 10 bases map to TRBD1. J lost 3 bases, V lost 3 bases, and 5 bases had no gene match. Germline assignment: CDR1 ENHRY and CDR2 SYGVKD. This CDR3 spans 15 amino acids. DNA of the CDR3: TGTGCCATCAGTGACGCCGGGACAGGGGACTACGAGCAGTACTTC. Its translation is CAISDAGTGDYEQYF.

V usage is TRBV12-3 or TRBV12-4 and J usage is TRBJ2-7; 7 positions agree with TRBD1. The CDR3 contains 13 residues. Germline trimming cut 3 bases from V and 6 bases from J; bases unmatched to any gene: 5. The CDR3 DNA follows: TGTGCCAGCAGTTTCGTACAGGGGATCGAGCAGTACTTC. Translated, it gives CASSFVQGIEQYF.

The DNA of the CDR3 is TGCAGCGTTCAGAAGTACGGGGGGCCCTACGAGCAGTACTTC. Translation: CSVQKYGGPYEQYF. The chain recombines TRBV29-1 with TRBJ2-7; TRBD2 is a possible D gene (7 bases). V dropped 5 bases and J dropped 2 bases, with 16 bases sitting between them. The CDR3 is 14 residues long. Germline V gene data show CDR1 as SQVTM and CDR2 as ANQGSEA.

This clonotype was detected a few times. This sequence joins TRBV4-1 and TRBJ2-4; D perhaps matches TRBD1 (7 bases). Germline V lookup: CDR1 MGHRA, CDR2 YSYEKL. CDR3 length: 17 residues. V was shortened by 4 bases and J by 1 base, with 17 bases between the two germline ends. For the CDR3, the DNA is TGCGCCAGCAGCCCTCAAGGCCCAGGGGGGGCCAAAAACATTCAGTACTTC. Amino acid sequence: CASSPQGPGGAKNIQYF.

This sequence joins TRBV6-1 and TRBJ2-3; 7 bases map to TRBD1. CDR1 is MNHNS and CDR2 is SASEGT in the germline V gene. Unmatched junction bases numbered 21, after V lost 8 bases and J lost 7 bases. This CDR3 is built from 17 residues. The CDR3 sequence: CASSSPPGQSLSHTQYF. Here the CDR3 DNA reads TGTGCCAGCTCCTCCCCCCCGGGACAGTCCCTAAGCCATACGCAGTATTTT.